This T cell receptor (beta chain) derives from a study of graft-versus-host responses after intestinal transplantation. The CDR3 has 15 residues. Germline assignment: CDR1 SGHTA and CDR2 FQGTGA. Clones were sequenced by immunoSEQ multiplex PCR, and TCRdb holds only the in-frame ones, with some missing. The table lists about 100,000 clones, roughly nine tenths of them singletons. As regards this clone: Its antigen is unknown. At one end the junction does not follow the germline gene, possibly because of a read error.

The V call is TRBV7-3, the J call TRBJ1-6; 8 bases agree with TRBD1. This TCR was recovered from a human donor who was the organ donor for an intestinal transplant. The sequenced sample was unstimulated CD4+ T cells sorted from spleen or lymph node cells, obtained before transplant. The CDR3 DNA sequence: TGTGCCAGCAGCGTAACCAGGGGGCTCCGGTCACCCCTCCACTTT. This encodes CASSVTRGLRSPLHF.